The clone carrying this T cell receptor (beta chain) was picked up one time. Antigen unknown. Patients were diagnosed from clinical symptoms, serum thyroxine, TRAb, thyroid ultrasound and orbital computed tomography. The TCR beta CDR3 regions underwent amplification from RNA transcripts. Amplification began with first-round RT-PCR using HTBI primers, then second-round multiplex PCR was performed. TCRdb reprocessed the multiplex PCR reads with MiXCR, giving one entry per CDR3 protein. The table shows hundreds of thousands of distinct CDR3 sequences, with about two fifths occurring only once. The record originates from a study of Graves' ophthalmopathy and Graves' hyperthyroidism. Study outcomes and limitations: From stable hyperthyroidism, ophthalmopathy was separated by a 13-signature model with 87.88% sensitivity and roughly 84% specificity.

This clonotype was sampled from an adult man with Graves' ophthalmopathy. Sequenced material: peripheral blood.

CDR3 sequence: CATSSGTGGQPQHF. CDR3 coding DNA: TGTGCCACCAGCAGCGGGACAGGGGGTCAGCCCCAGCATTTT. The chain combines TRBV15 with TRBJ1-5, with TRBD1 identical over 11 bases. CDR1 and CDR2 from the germline V gene are LNHNV and YYDKDF (reference sequence). J gave up 6 bases and V 3 bases, and 1 base lay outside the gene matches. This CDR3 contains 14 residues. Supplemented by reference TRBV15 and TRBJ1-5, the full variable domain reads DAMVIQNPRYQVTQFGKPVTLSCSQTLNHNVMYWYQQKSSQAPKLLFHYYDKDFNNEADTPDNFQSRRPNTSFCFLDIRSPGLGDTAMYLCATSSGTGGQPQHFGDGTRLSIL.